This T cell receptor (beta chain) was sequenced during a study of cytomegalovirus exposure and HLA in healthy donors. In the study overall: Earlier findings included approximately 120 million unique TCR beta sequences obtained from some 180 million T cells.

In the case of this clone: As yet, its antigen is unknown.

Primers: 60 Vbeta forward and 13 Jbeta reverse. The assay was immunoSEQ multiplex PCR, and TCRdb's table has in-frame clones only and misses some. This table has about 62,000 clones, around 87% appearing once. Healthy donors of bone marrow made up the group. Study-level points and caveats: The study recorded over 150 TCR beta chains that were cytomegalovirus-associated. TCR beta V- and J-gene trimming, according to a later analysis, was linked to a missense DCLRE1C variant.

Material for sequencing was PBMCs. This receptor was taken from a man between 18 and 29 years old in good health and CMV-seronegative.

CDR3 DNA: TGTGCCATCAGTCCCGACAGTGATAGCAATCAGCCCCAGCATTTT. Translation gives CAISPDSDSNQPQHF. This chain joins TRBV10-3 and TRBJ1-5; TRBD1 is a possible D gene (5 bases). The CDR3 totals 15 residues. Germline values: CDR1 ENHRY, CDR2 SYGVKD. Trimming took 5 bases from V and 0 from J, leaving 11 bases between them.